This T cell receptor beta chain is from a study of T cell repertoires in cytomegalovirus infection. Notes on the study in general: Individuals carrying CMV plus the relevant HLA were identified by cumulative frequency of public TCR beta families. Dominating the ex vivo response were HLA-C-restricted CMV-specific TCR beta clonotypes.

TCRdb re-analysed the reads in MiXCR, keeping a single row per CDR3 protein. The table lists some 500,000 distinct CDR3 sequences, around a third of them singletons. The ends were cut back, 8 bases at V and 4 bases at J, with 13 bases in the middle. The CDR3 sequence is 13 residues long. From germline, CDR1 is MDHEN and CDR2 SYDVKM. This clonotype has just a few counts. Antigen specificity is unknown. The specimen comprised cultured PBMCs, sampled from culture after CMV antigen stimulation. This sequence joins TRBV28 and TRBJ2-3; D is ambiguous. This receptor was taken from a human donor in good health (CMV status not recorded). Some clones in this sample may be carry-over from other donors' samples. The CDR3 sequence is CASGVGRADTQYF. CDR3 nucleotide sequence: TGTGCCAGCGGGGTTGGACGGGCAGATACGCAGTATTTT.